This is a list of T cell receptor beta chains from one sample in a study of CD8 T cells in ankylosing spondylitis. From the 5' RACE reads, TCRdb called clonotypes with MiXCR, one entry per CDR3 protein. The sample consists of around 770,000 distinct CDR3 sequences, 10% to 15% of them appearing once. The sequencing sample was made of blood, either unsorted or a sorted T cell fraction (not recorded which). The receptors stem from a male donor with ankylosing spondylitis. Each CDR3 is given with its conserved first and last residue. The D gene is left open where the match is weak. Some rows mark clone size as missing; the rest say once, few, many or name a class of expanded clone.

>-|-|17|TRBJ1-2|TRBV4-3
TGCGCCAGCAGCACCAACCCAGCAGCTCTTGGGAGGTATGGCTACACCTTC
CASSTNPAALGRYGYTF
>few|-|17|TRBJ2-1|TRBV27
TGTGCCAGCAGTTTAAGCGGAGGGGCTCCCCCCTACAATGAGCAGTTCTTC
CASSLSGGAPPYNEQFF
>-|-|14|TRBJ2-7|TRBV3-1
TGTGCCAGCAGCCAGGACCCGGCGGCCTACGAGCAGTACTTC
CASSQDPAAYEQYF
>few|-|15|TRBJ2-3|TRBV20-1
TGCAGTGCTAGAGATCCCCTAGCAGGGGATCTTACGCAGTATTTT
CSARDPLAGDLTQYF
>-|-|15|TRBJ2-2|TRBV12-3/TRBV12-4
TGTGCCAGCAGTTTAGGTGGATTGATCGCCGGGGAGCTGTTTTTT
CASSLGGLIAGELFF
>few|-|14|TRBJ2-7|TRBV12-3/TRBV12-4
TGTGCCAGCAGTTTTAATCGGGGGACCTACGAGCAGTACTTC
CASSFNRGTYEQYF
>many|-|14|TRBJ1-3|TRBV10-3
TGTGCCATCAGGCCCCAGGGAACTGGAAACACCATATATTTT
CAIRPQGTGNTIYF
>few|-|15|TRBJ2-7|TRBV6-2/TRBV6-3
TGTGCCAGCAGTTACCGGGGAGGAGGATCCTACGAGCAGTACTTC
CASSYRGGGSYEQYF
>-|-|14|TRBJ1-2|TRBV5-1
TGCGCCAGCAGCTTAATCACAGGGTCGCATGGCTACACCTTC
CASSLITGSHGYTF
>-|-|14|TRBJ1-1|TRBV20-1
TGCAGTGCTCGTACCTCGGGCAGAAACACTGAAGCTTTCTTT
CSARTSGRNTEAFF
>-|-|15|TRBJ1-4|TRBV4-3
TGCGCCAGCAGCCAAGTGTTTGAGCAAAATGAAAAACTGTTTTTT
CASSQVFEQNEKLFF
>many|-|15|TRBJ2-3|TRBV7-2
TGTGCCAGCAGCTTACGCACCCTGAGCACAGATACGCAGTATTTT
CASSLRTLSTDTQYF
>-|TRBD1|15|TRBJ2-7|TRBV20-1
TGCAGTGCACAGAGCGGACAGGGGCACCCGGGCGAGCAGTACTTC
CSAQSGQGHPGEQYF
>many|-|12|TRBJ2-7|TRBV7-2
TGTGCCAGCAGCTTAATACCCTACGAGCAGTACTTC
CASSLIPYEQYF
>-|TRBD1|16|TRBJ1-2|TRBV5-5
TGTGCCAGCAGCTTCGTCCCGGGACAGGACAACTATGGCTACACCTTC
CASSFVPGQDNYGYTF
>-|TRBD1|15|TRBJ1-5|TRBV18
TGTGCCAGCCACACCGGGACAGGGGGGGATCAGCCCCAGCATTTT
CASHTGTGGDQPQHF
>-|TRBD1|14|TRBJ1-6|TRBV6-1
TGTGCCAGCAGGAATGACAGGGGGACTTCACCCCTCCACTTT
CASRNDRGTSPLHF
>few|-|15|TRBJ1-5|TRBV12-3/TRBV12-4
TGTGCCAGCAGCCGTACAGGGCATAGCAATCAGCCCCAGCATTTT
CASSRTGHSNQPQHF
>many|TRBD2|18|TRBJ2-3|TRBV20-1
TGCAGTGCTCCAAGATGGGTGGCTAGCGGCCTAGTAGAAGATACGCAGTATTTT
CSAPRWVASGLVEDTQYF
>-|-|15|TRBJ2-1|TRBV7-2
TGTGCCAGCAGCTTAAATCGGCAGGGTGGCCATGAGCAGTTCTTC
CASSLNRQGGHEQFF
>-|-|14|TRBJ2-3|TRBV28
TGTGCCAGCAGTTACCCGGGCGGGGCAGATACGCAGTATTTT
CASSYPGGADTQYF
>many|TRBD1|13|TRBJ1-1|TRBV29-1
TGCAGCGTTGGGTCCACAGGGGGCGATGAAGCTTTCTTT
CSVGSTGGDEAFF
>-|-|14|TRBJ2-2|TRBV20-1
TGCAGTGCTAGAGTAACGGGGAGGAACGGGGAGCTGTTTTTT
CSARVTGRNGELFF
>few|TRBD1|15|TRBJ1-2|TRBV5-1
TGCGCCAGCAGCGCTGACAGGGGTGCTAACTATGGCTACACCTTC
CASSADRGANYGYTF
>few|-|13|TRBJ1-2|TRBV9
TGTGCCAGCAGCAAGGGAGGCAGCTATGGCTACACCTTC
CASSKGGSYGYTF